The sequence of this T cell receptor beta chain was determined in a study of circulating and synovial CD4+ cells in juvenile arthritis. Sequencing was performed with immunoSEQ multiplex PCR; in TCRdb, only in-frame clones are kept and a portion is missing. The sample includes 3,200 or so clones, roughly 84% seen only once; the top ten take approximately 4.4%. Germline V gene lookup returns CDR1 GTSNPN and CDR2 SVGIG (reference sequence). The V gene end was trimmed by 3 bases and the J gene end by 7 bases; junction bases not matched to a gene: 3. The CDR3 consists of 13 residues. The chain recombines TRBV30 with TRBJ1-6, with TRBD1 matching 7 bases. The TCR was taken from a human donor with juvenile idiopathic arthritis. Sequencing was carried out using CD4+ T cells from synovial fluid. DNA for the CDR3: TGTGCCTGGAGCGACAGGGAAAATTCACCCCTCCACTTT. Protein: CAWSDRENSPLHF.